Following are 25 T cell receptor beta chains from one sample sequenced in a study of CD8+CD57+ T cells in acquired aplastic anemia. It was genomic DNA that served as the template for profiling TCR beta VDJ and CDR3. A single record per CDR3 protein comes from TCRdb applying MiXCR to the reads. The sample yields some 170,000 distinct CDR3 sequences, 45% to 55% seen once. The authors sequenced patients whose flow cytometry had shown CD8+CD57+ cell expansion. The sequenced sample consisted of sorted CD4+, CD8+, or CD8+CD57+ T cells (not recorded which) from PBMCs. The source is a human donor with aplastic anemia.

This clonotype has a count of ten or more. This chain uses TRBV10-3 with TRBJ2-5; D uncertain. The length of the CDR3 is 11 residues. The germline CDR1 and CDR2 sequences are ENHRY and SYGVKD. The V end was cut by 2 bases, the J end by 7 bases, with 5 bases between. CDR3: CAISEMGTQYF. CDR3 bases: TGTGCCATCAGTGAGATGGGGACCCAGTACTTC.

On this clonotype itself: An end of the junction differs from the germline gene, which may be a read error. V usage is TRBV6-2 or TRBV6-3 and J usage is TRBJ1-2, with a possible D match to TRBD1 (5 bases). Germline assignment: CDR1 MNHEY and CDR2 SVGEGT. The CDR3 extends over 11 amino acids. This CDR3 is CAGSDSYGYTF. In nucleotides, the CDR3 is TGTGCCGGCAGTGACAGTTATGGCTACACCTTC.

This clonotype was seen at least ten times. CDR3 region: CASTPGQGQNSPLHF. The CDR3 nucleotides read TGTGCCAGTACTCCGGGACAGGGACAAAATTCACCCCTCCACTTT. This chain connects TRBV19 to TRBJ1-6, with 9 positions matching TRBD1. Germline V gives CDR1 LNHDA, CDR2 SQIVND (reference sequence). V lost 7 bases to trimming and J lost 7 bases; unmatched junction nucleotides: 8. CDR3 size: 15 residues.

This clonotype showed up just once. The CDR3 loop is CASSFRDLDEQYF. For the CDR3, the DNA is TGTGCCAGCAGCTTCCGGGACCTTGACGAGCAGTACTTC. The chain is built from TRBV5-4 and TRBJ2-7; D may be TRBD1 or TRBD2 (5 bases each). Deletions cut 2 bases from V and 5 bases from J, with 11 bases between. CDR1 and CDR2 (germline): SGHNT, YYREEE (reference sequence). The CDR3 contains 13 residues.

The rearrangement uses TRBV20-1 and TRBJ2-7; 8 bases match TRBD2. CDR3 length: 14 residues. From germline, CDR1 is DFQATT and CDR2 SNEGSKA (reference sequence). Unmatched junction bases numbered 6, after V lost 3 bases and J lost 2 bases. CDR3 amino acids: CSARSGSVTYEQYF. DNA for the CDR3: TGCAGTGCTAGGAGCGGGAGTGTCACCTACGAGCAGTACTTC.

Regarding this clonotype: At one end the junction does not follow the germline gene, possibly because of a read error. The rearrangement joins TRBV18 to TRBJ1-6; the match to TRBD1 covers 7 bases. This CDR3 spans 16 amino acids. CDR1 and CDR2 (germline): KGHSH, LQKENI. In DNA form, the CDR3 reads TGTGCCAGCTCACCCCTGGGAGGGGGCCTTAATTCACCCCCCCACTTT. Protein: CASSPLGGGLNSPPHF.

The sample holds a few counts of this clonotype. V gene TRBV12-3 or TRBV12-4 combines with J gene TRBJ2-7; 8 bases agree with TRBD1. V dropped 0 bases and J dropped 0; count of bases not matched to a gene: 4. The CDR3 has 16 amino acids. CDR3 sequence (DNA): TGTGCCAGCAGTTTAGCGGGGACAGGCGGCTCCTACGAGCAGTACTTC. Encoded protein: CASSLAGTGGSYEQYF.

This clonotype was recorded at least ten times. The rearrangement links TRBV6-1 to TRBJ2-1; 14 bases are shared with TRBD2. The CDR3 has 16 residues. Germline V gene lookup returns CDR1 MNHNS and CDR2 SASEGT. The ends lost 6 bases at V and 6 bases at J; junction bases unmatched: 7. CDR3 loop: CASSRLAGGLGNEQFF. CDR3 DNA sequence: TGTGCCAGCAGCCGACTAGCGGGGGGGCTCGGCAATGAGCAGTTCTTC.

This chain uses TRBV20-1 with TRBJ2-7; D call uncertain. The CDR3 totals 14 residues. Trimming stripped 3 bases from V and 2 bases from J, with 14 bases between. CDR1 is DFQATT, CDR2 SNEGSKA, per germline (reference sequence). As DNA, the CDR3 is TGCAGTGCTAGTTTAGCTGGGTTTGCCTACGAGCAGTACTTC. It translates to CSASLAGFAYEQYF.

The table lists this clonotype with a count of one. The CDR3 end shows no conserved phenylalanine or tryptophan, and so a read error is likely. The gene calls are TRBV7-2 and TRBJ2-5; D may be TRBD2 (5 bases). Trimming shortened V by 5 bases and J by 5 bases, and 12 bases separated the two germline ends. The CDR3 consists of 13 residues. From germline, CDR1 is SGHTA and CDR2 FQGNSA. The CDR3 sequence is CASSRNSGETQYS. The CDR3 DNA sequence: TGTGCCAGCAGCCGAAACTCGGGGGAGACCCAGTACTCC.

The V call is TRBV5-1, the J call TRBJ2-7; 8 bases are a match to TRBD1. The V segment lost 3 bases and the J segment 3 bases; nucleotides outside the gene matches: 11. The CDR3 is 16 residues long. Germline lookup yields CDR1 SGHRS and CDR2 YFSETQ. In DNA, the CDR3 is TGCGCCAGCAGCTATTCATATCAGGGGGCGGTCTACGAGCAGTACTTC. Residues: CASSYSYQGAVYEQYF. The full variable domain, with the rest looked up from reference TRBV5-1 and TRBJ2-7, is KAGVTQTPRYLIKTRGQQVTLSCSPISGHRSVSWYQQTPGQGLQFLFEYFSETQRNKGNFPGRFSGRQFSNSRSEMNVSTLELGDSALYLCASSYSYQGAVYEQYFGPGTRLTVT.

This clonotype was seen at least ten times. CDR3 in amino acids: CSASQGYHEQYF. In DNA, the CDR3 is TGCAGTGCTAGTCAGGGTTACCACGAGCAGTACTTC. J is TRBJ2-7 and V is TRBV20-1; perhaps TRBD1 as D (5 bases). Per germline, CDR1 DFQATT and CDR2 SNEGSKA (reference sequence). The germline V and J ends were trimmed by 3 bases and 5 bases, with 11 bases remaining between them. This CDR3 is 12 amino acids long.

The chain recombines TRBV20-1 with TRBJ2-7; D possibly corresponds to TRBD2 (6 bases). In germline, CDR1 is DFQATT, CDR2 SNEGSKA (reference sequence). This CDR3 has 13 amino acids. Trimming took off 3 bases at V and 3 bases at J, with 12 bases between the two ends. The CDR3 protein is CSASSLGGYEQYF. In DNA, the CDR3 is TGCAGTGCTAGTTCCCTGGGGGGCTACGAGCAGTACTTC.

The chain is built from TRBV7-3 and TRBJ2-7; D may be TRBD2 (5 bases). Germline V gene lookup returns CDR1 SGHTA and CDR2 FQGTGA. V was pared by 5 bases and J by 0 bases, with 14 bases between. The CDR3 is 15 amino acids. The CDR3 region is CASSRPLGLSYEQYF. DNA of the CDR3: TGTGCCAGCAGCCGCCCCCTCGGACTCTCCTACGAGCAGTACTTC.

This clonotype was counted a single time. The CDR3 does not close with the conserved phenylalanine or tryptophan, likely indicating a read error. The gene calls are TRBV24-1 and TRBJ2-6; 9 nucleotides match TRBD1. Germline CDR1 and CDR2: KGHDR and SFDVKD. The CDR3 contains 16 residues. The J segment lost 3 bases and the V segment lost 4 bases, leaving 3 bases of the junction unmatched. For the CDR3, the DNA is TGTGCCACCAGTGACCGGACAGGGGATGGGGCCAACGTCCTGACTCAC. Its translation: CATSDRTGDGANVLTH.

This clonotype appeared many times. The V and J genes are TRBV6-1 and TRBJ1-2, with TRBD1 matching 7 bases. V lost 1 base to trimming and J lost 4 bases; unmatched junction nucleotides: 0. This CDR3 comprises 13 residues. CDR1 is MNHNS and CDR2 is SASEGT in the germline V gene. CDR3 loop: CASSEGDSYGYTF. Here the CDR3 DNA reads TGTGCCAGCAGTGAAGGGGACAGCTATGGCTACACCTTC.

This clonotype has ten or more counts. The chain couples TRBV10-3 to TRBJ2-1; 14 nucleotides agree with TRBD2. J lost 0 bases, V lost 3 bases, and 10 bases had no gene match. Germline-derived CDR1 and CDR2 are ENHRY and SYGVKD. The CDR3 consists of 20 residues. In nucleotides, the CDR3 is TGTGCCATCAGTGACCCCGGGGGACTAGCGGGGGCCCTCTCCTACAATGAGCAGTTCTTC. Translated, it gives CAISDPGGLAGALSYNEQFF.

With regard to this clonotype: At one end the junction does not follow the germline gene, possibly because of a read error. CDR3 loop: CASSSGQYQPQHF. The CDR3 DNA reads TGTGCCAGCAGCTCTGGACAGTACCAGCCCCAGCACTTT. The V call is TRBV5-6, the J call TRBJ1-5; tentative D call: TRBD1 (6 bases). The length of the CDR3 is 13 residues. The germline CDR1 and CDR2 sequences are SGHDT and YYEEEE.

The J gene is TRBJ1-2, the V gene TRBV9; D may be TRBD1 (6 bases). The germline V gene has CDR1 SGDLS and CDR2 YYNGEE. The CDR3 consists of 15 residues. Trimming pared 3 bases from V and 2 bases from J, leaving 14 bases between. CDR3 amino acids: CASSAQGGQNYGYTF. The DNA for the CDR3 is TGTGCCAGCAGCGCACAGGGAGGACAGAACTATGGCTACACCTTC.

J is TRBJ2-7 and V is TRBV2, with TRBD1 identical over 8 bases. The germline V gene encodes CDR1 SNHLY and CDR2 FYNNEI. After removal of 3 bases from V and 9 bases from J, the junction contained 4 bases not matched to a gene. The CDR3 sequence is 12 residues long. The CDR3 DNA reads TGTGCCAGCAGTGACAGGGGGCGAGGGCAGTACTTC. It specifies CASSDRGRGQYF.

This chain joins TRBV29-1 and TRBJ2-5, with D possibly TRBD1 on 5 matching bases. Germline values: CDR1 SQVTM, CDR2 ANQGSEA. V was clipped by 5 bases and J by 0 bases, with 16 bases between them. The CDR3 sequence is 15 residues long. The CDR3 coding sequence is TGCAGCGTTTCGCCCGGGCAGGGAAACCAAGAGACCCAGTACTTC. Protein: CSVSPGQGNQETQYF.

The chain is built from TRBV2 and TRBJ2-1; TRBD1 is a possible D gene (6 bases). The germline V gene has CDR1 SNHLY and CDR2 FYNNEI. The CDR3 totals 17 residues. Between the trimmed V and J ends, which lost 1 base and 7 bases, there was a span of 20 bases. The CDR3 coding sequence is TGTGCCAGCAGTGAAGGGCTTCGGACAGCTGTAAGGAATGAGCAGTTCTTC. As protein: CASSEGLRTAVRNEQFF.

This clonotype has just one count. The chain has TRBV20-1 and TRBJ1-1; D unresolved. Germline V lookup: CDR1 DFQATT, CDR2 SNEGSKA (reference sequence). The V end was cut by 4 bases, the J end by 3 bases, with 15 bases between. The CDR3 is made up of 14 amino acids. CDR3 protein: CSATSGRGHTEAFF. The CDR3, as DNA: TGCAGTGCTACTAGTGGGAGAGGGCACACTGAAGCTTTCTTT.

This clonotype appeared many times. The chain has TRBV11-2 and TRBJ2-3; a possible D gene is TRBD1 (5 bases). CDR1 SGHAT and CDR2 FQNNGV come from the germline V gene. The germline V and J ends were trimmed by 5 bases and 15 bases, with 12 bases remaining between them. The CDR3 is 10 amino acids. CDR3 amino acids: CASSDTGDYF. CDR3 in DNA: TGTGCCAGCAGCGACACAGGTGATTATTTT.

Details on this clonotype: Being one base from a much bigger clone, this may be a read error. The gene calls are TRBV12-5 and TRBJ2-5; 12 bases are a match to TRBD2. With V trimmed by 4 bases and J by 5 bases, 8 bases remained unmatched. This CDR3 has 16 residues. The germline gives CDR1 LGHNT, CDR2 FRNRAP. The CDR3 protein is CASGSASGGAGETQYF. For the CDR3, the DNA is TGTGCTAGTGGTTCGGCTAGCGGGGGGGCCGGCGAGACCCAGTACTTC.